Listed here are 27 T cell receptor beta chains from one sample, sequenced in a study of blood T cell repertoires in COVID-19 (dated by TCRdb to the early 2020s). Libraries were made using the immunoSEQ multiplex PCR assay. The table comes from immuneACCESS by way of TCRdb, which keeps in-frame sequences with V and J called. Part of the clones is missing from these tables; in studies checked, under half for an unresolved V gene and the rest for unknown reasons. This sample comprises a few hundred thousand clones, about nine tenths of them detected only once. Over 9.5% of the sample rests with the top ten. Sample: PBMCs or T cells enriched from blood (not recorded which). The receptors here all came from a woman under 30 who had recovered from COVID-19.

The chain recombines TRBV9 with TRBJ2-1, with a weak D call TRBD2 (5 bases). Germline CDR1 is SGDLS and CDR2 is YYNGEE. V was clipped by 0 bases and J by 8 bases, with 12 bases between them. The CDR3 length is 14 residues. The CDR3 sequence: CASSVVALVDEQFF. Here the CDR3 DNA reads TGTGCCAGCAGCGTAGTGGCACTAGTCGATGAGCAGTTCTTC.

The chain carries TRBV30 and TRBJ2-1; 8 nucleotides agree with TRBD2. With V trimmed by 2 bases and J by 10 bases, 4 bases remained unmatched. Germline loops: CDR1 GTSNPN, CDR2 SVGIG (reference sequence). The CDR3 spans 12 residues. CDR3 residues: CAWSLLAGEQFF. CDR3 DNA sequence: TGTGCCTGGAGTCTTCTAGCGGGCGAGCAGTTCTTC.

The J gene is TRBJ2-5, the V gene TRBV18; TRBD1 aligns across 8 bases. This CDR3 has 15 residues. V was clipped by 3 bases and J by 1 base; unmatched bases: 4. CDR1 is KGHSH and CDR2 is LQKENI in the germline V gene. The CDR3 loop reads CASSPPTGVQETQYF. CDR3 coding DNA: TGTGCCAGCTCACCCCCGACAGGGGTCCAAGAGACCCAGTACTTC.

The chain employs TRBV5-1 and TRBJ1-2; D is unclear. Trimming pared 0 bases from V and 1 base from J, leaving 4 bases between. This CDR3 has 13 amino acids. CDR1 is SGHRS, CDR2 YFSETQ, per germline. In DNA form, the CDR3 reads TGCGCCAGCAGCTTGGGCGGTAACTATGGCTACACCTTC. Residues: CASSLGGNYGYTF.

The rearrangement joins TRBV5-4 to TRBJ1-4; D might be TRBD1 (5 bases). The germline CDR1 and CDR2 sequences are SGHNT and YYREEE (reference sequence). V was clipped by 2 bases and J by 6 bases, with 14 bases between them. CDR3 length: 15 amino acids. The CDR3 sequence: CASSLQAPGDEKLFF. The CDR3 DNA sequence: TGTGCCAGCAGCTTACAGGCTCCTGGTGATGAAAAACTGTTTTTT.

J is TRBJ2-5 and V is TRBV5-6, with 11 bases aligning to TRBD2. CDR3 length: 18 residues. The junction had 13 bases not matched to a gene; V was cut back by 1 base and J by 5 bases. Germline CDR1 and CDR2: SGHDT and YYEEEE. The CDR3 nucleotides read TGTGCCAGCAGCTTGAGGCGGACGCTAGCGGGAGGTTGGGAGACCCAGTACTTC. Its protein product is CASSLRRTLAGGWETQYF.

The genes are TRBV5-1 and TRBJ1-1, with D possibly matching TRBD1 (5 bases). Trimming took off 4 bases at V and 5 bases at J, with 12 bases between the two ends. The germline V gene encodes CDR1 SGHRS and CDR2 YFSETQ. The CDR3 is made up of 13 amino acids. The CDR3 DNA reads TGCGCCAGCAGCCCCGGGACTGTGACTGAAGCTTTCTTT. This codes for CASSPGTVTEAFF.

The chain has TRBV2 and TRBJ1-2; no firm D call. Germline values: CDR1 SNHLY, CDR2 FYNNEI. Between the trimmed V and J ends, which lost 8 bases and 6 bases, there was a span of 13 bases. The CDR3 has 12 amino acids. The CDR3 reads CASVTALDGYTF. The DNA for the CDR3 is TGTGCCAGCGTCACAGCCTTGGATGGCTACACCTTC. Full variable domain (missing parts from reference TRBV2 and TRBJ1-2): EPEVTQTPSHQVTQMGQEVILRCVPISNHLYFYWYRQILGQKVEFLVSFYNNEISEKSEIFDDQFSVERPDGSNFTLKIRSTKLEDSAMYFCASVTALDGYTFGSGTRLTVV.

The rearrangement uses TRBV30 and TRBJ1-2; TRBD1 aligns across 9 bases. This CDR3 contains 16 residues. The junction had 12 bases not matched to a gene; V was cut back by 2 bases and J by 5 bases. Germline V lookup: CDR1 GTSNPN, CDR2 SVGIG (reference sequence). The CDR3 DNA follows: TGTGCCTGGAGTCCCCAACAGGGGGCGTTTCGATATGGCTACACCTTC. Encoded protein: CAWSPQQGAFRYGYTF.

This chain joins TRBV3-1 (or the pseudogene TRBV3-2) and TRBJ2-7; D not resolved. Looked up from germline, CDR1 is LGHDT and CDR2 is YNNKEL (reference sequence). V was cut by 1 base and J by 3 bases, with 10 bases left in between. The CDR3 sequence is 14 residues long. CDR3 residues: CASSQGNTLYEQYF. CDR3 DNA: TGTGCCAGCAGCCAAGGCAACACCCTCTACGAGCAGTACTTC.

The chain is built from TRBV4-1 and TRBJ1-2; D is ambiguous. The germline gives CDR1 MGHRA, CDR2 YSYEKL. The CDR3 is made up of 15 amino acids. The V gene lost 0 bases and the J gene lost 4 bases, with 12 bases spanning the gap. CDR3 in DNA: TGCGCCAGCAGCCAAGATCGAGGCCCACCCTATGGCTACACCTTC. It specifies CASSQDRGPPYGYTF.

The V and J genes are TRBV6-4 and TRBJ2-3; TRBD1 might be the D (6 bases). Germline V lookup: CDR1 MRHNA, CDR2 SNTAGT. The V end lost 0 bases, the J end lost 1 base, and 8 bases lay between the germline ends. This CDR3 has 15 amino acids. In nucleotides, the CDR3 is TGTGCCAGCAGTGACTCTTCAGGGGGCACAGATACGCAGTATTTT. Translated: CASSDSSGGTDTQYF.

J is TRBJ1-2 and V is TRBV28, with 7 bases lining up with TRBD1. This CDR3 has 15 residues. V gave up 6 bases and J gave up 5 bases; unmatched junction bases: 12. Germline CDR1 and CDR2: MDHEN and SYDVKM. The CDR3, as DNA: TGTGCCAGCAGCCCCCCCGACAGGGAGGTTTATGGCTACACCTTC. Translated, it gives CASSPPDREVYGYTF.

This rearrangement joins TRBV10-1 to TRBJ2-1; unclear D gene. Between the trimmed V and J ends, which lost 6 bases and 3 bases, there was a span of 9 bases. This CDR3 has 13 residues. The germline gives CDR1 WNHNN, CDR2 SYGVQD (reference sequence). CDR3 DNA: TGCGCCAGCAGGGCCACAGACTACAATGAGCAGTTCTTC. It is translated as CASRATDYNEQFF.

The V and J genes are TRBV10-2 and TRBJ1-2; D possibly corresponds to TRBD1 (5 bases). The CDR3 is 16 amino acids. V was trimmed by 3 bases and J by 7 bases, leaving 21 bases between them. Germline-derived CDR1 and CDR2 are WSHSY and SAAADI. The CDR3 DNA reads as TGCGCCAGCAGTGACCCGGGAGCGGACAAAGGTCCTGGCTACACCTTC. Translated: CASSDPGADKGPGYTF.

The CDR3 here is CASSQTTPGLAYEQYF. In nucleotides, the CDR3 is TGTGCCAGCAGTCAGACAACCCCAGGACTAGCGTACGAGCAGTACTTC. The chain joins TRBV27 to TRBJ2-7, with TRBD2 identical over 9 bases. CDR1 and CDR2 (germline): MNHEY, SMNVEV (reference sequence). The CDR3 is made up of 16 amino acids. V lost 5 bases and J lost 4; bases outside the gene matches: 12.

The rearrangement links TRBV7-9 to TRBJ1-6, with D possibly being TRBD1 (5 bases). The CDR3 is 15 amino acids. Germline V lookup: CDR1 SEHNR, CDR2 FQNEAQ (reference sequence). The V end was cut by 2 bases, the J end by 8 bases, with 13 bases between. DNA for the CDR3: TGTGCCAGCAGCTTAATGGGGCCTGGGGATTCACCCCTCCACTTT. Encoded protein: CASSLMGPGDSPLHF.

This clone was detected ten times or more. The V and J genes are TRBV3-1 (or the pseudogene TRBV3-2) and TRBJ1-1; TRBD1 matches 9 bases. Germline values: CDR1 LGHDT, CDR2 YNNKEL (reference sequence). V lost 3 bases and J lost 6; bases outside the gene matches: 8. The CDR3 contains 15 residues. The CDR3 region is CASSHLTGGNAEAFF. Here the CDR3 DNA reads TGTGCCAGCAGCCACCTGACAGGGGGTAACGCTGAAGCTTTCTTT.

The chain recombines TRBV18 with TRBJ2-1, with 13 positions matching TRBD2. V lost 6 bases, J lost 7 bases, and 9 bases stayed unmatched. Per germline, CDR1 KGHSH and CDR2 LQKENI. The CDR3 is 16 amino acids. In DNA, the CDR3 is TGTGCCAGCTCTCCTACTAGCGGGAGGGCCGGAAATGAGCAGTTCTTC. As protein: CASSPTSGRAGNEQFF. The variable domain in full, completed from reference TRBV18 and TRBJ2-1, reads NAGVMQNPRHLVRRRGQEARLRCSPMKGHSHVYWYRQLPEEGLKFMVYLQKENIIDESGMPKERFSAEFPKEGPSILRIQQVVRGDSAAYFCASSPTSGRAGNEQFFGPGTRLTVL.

The chain uses TRBV3-1 (or the pseudogene TRBV3-2) and TRBJ2-2; 10 nucleotides match TRBD1. The CDR3 length is 16 residues. CDR1 and CDR2 from the germline V gene are LGHDT and YNNKEL (reference sequence). V gave up 7 bases and J gave up 1 base; unmatched junction bases: 6. CDR3 region: CASNRQGAKNTGELFF. CDR3 in DNA: TGTGCCAGCAACCGACAGGGGGCTAAGAACACCGGGGAGCTGTTTTTT.

This clone was seen only a few times. This sequence joins TRBV5-1 and TRBJ1-3; 8 bases are shared with TRBD1. Trimming at V came to 3 bases and at J to 2 bases, leaving 7 bases not matched to a gene. The CDR3 length is 16 residues. Looked up from germline, CDR1 is SGHRS and CDR2 is YFSETQ. The CDR3 sequence: CASSSQGARAGNTIYF. CDR3 in DNA: TGCGCCAGCAGCTCTCAGGGGGCGCGAGCTGGAAACACCATATATTTT.

This clone was detected only once. V and J are TRBV4-1 and TRBJ1-2, with 9 nucleotides matching TRBD1. Germline V gene lookup returns CDR1 MGHRA and CDR2 YSYEKL. The CDR3 contains 15 residues. J was trimmed by 6 bases and V by 4 bases; bases with no gene match: 9. The CDR3 sequence is CASSLQTGTGNGYTF. CDR3 sequence (DNA): TGCGCCAGCAGCCTCCAAACAGGGACAGGGAATGGCTACACCTTC.

The rearrangement uses TRBV11-1 and TRBJ2-1; the match to TRBD2 covers 7 bases. The CDR3 contains 15 residues. Per the germline V gene, CDR1 is SGHAT and CDR2 is FQDESV (reference sequence). V lost 5 bases and J lost 6; bases outside the gene matches: 10. CDR3 coding DNA: TGTGCCAGCAGCCGTGGGCAAGCGGGGACCAATGAGCAGTTCTTC. Translating it yields CASSRGQAGTNEQFF.

This chain links TRBV19 with TRBJ1-1; 9 positions match TRBD1. Trimming cost V 1 base and J 3 bases; bases outside gene matches: 9. CDR1 LNHDA and CDR2 SQIVND come from the germline V gene (reference sequence). The CDR3 is 17 amino acids. CDR3 amino acids: CASSIGGTGIGDTEAFF. DNA of the CDR3: TGTGCCAGTAGTATAGGGGGGACAGGGATCGGCGACACTGAAGCTTTCTTT. The variable domain in full, with the rest retrieved from reference TRBV19 and TRBJ1-1, is DGGITQSPKYLFRKEGQNVTLSCEQNLNHDAMYWYRQDPGQGLRLIYYSQIVNDFQKGDIAEGYSVSREKKESFPLTVTSAQKNPTAFYLCASSIGGTGIGDTEAFFGQGTRLTVV.

The CDR3 loop reads CAWSVRAGAFTYEQYF. The CDR3 DNA sequence: TGTGCCTGGAGTGTACGTGCGGGAGCCTTCACTTACGAGCAGTACTTC. This chain connects TRBV30 to TRBJ2-7, with 7 bases lining up with TRBD2. Germline V CDR1 and CDR2: GTSNPN, SVGIG (reference sequence). This CDR3 is 16 amino acids long. With V trimmed by 0 bases and J by 4 bases, 12 bases remained unmatched. Full variable domain (remainder filled in from reference TRBV30 and TRBJ2-7): SQTIHQWPATLVQPVGSPLSLECTVEGTSNPNLYWYRQAAGRGLQLLFYSVGIGQISSEVPQNLSASRPQDRQFILSSKKLLLSDSGFYLCAWSVRAGAFTYEQYFGPGTRLTVT.

The chain has TRBV6-4 and TRBJ1-1; tentative D call: TRBD1 (6 bases). The length of the CDR3 is 15 residues. Trimming removed 6 bases from V and 1 base from J, with 15 bases in between. CDR1 and CDR2 from the germline V gene are MRHNA and SNTAGT. CDR3 DNA sequence: TGTGCCAGCAGAGTCAGCCCGACAGGGAACACTGAAGCTTTCTTT. This translates into CASRVSPTGNTEAFF.

V usage is TRBV7-2 and J usage is TRBJ2-5, with 10 bases lining up with TRBD2. Germline CDR1 reads SGHTA; CDR2 reads FQGNSA. V shed 1 base and J 5 bases; nucleotides not matched to a gene: 4. The length of the CDR3 is 15 residues. CDR3 nucleotide sequence: TGTGCCAGCAGCTTAGAACTAGCGGGATGGGAGACCCAGTACTTC. It codes for CASSLELAGWETQYF.